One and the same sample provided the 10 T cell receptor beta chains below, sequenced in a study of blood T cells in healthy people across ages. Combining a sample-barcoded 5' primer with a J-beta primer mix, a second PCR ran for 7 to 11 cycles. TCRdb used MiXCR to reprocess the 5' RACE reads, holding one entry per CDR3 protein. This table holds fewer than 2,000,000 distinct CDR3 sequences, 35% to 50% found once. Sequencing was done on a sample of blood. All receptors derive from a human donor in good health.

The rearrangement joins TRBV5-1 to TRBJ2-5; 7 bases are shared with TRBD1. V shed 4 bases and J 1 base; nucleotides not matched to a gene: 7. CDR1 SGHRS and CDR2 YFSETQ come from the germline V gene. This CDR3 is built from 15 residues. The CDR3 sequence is CASSPLTGTQETQYF. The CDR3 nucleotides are TGCGCCAGCAGCCCCTTGACAGGGACCCAAGAGACCCAGTACTTC.

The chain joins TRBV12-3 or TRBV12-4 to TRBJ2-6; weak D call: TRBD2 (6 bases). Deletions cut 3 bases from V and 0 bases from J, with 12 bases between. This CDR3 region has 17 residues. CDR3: CASSLEGGSSGANVLTF. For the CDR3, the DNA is TGTGCCAGCAGTTTGGAGGGTGGTAGCTCTGGGGCCAACGTCCTGACTTTC.

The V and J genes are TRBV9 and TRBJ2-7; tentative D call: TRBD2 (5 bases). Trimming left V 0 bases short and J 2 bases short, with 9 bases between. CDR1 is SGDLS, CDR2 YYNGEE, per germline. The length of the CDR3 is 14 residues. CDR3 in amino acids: CASSVDLGAYEQYF. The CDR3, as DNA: TGTGCCAGCAGCGTAGATCTCGGGGCCTACGAGCAGTACTTC.

The DNA of the CDR3 is TGTGCCAGCAGCTTAACGGGGGGACAGGGGGCCACCGGGGAGCTGTTTTTT. Translated, it gives CASSLTGGQGATGELFF. V and J are TRBV7-7 and TRBJ2-2, with TRBD1 matching over 12 bases. CDR3 length: 17 residues. Per the germline V gene, CDR1 is SSHAT and CDR2 is FNYEAQ (reference sequence). V shed 2 bases, J shed 4 bases, and the junction held 5 bases outside the gene matches. The whole variable domain, remainder taken from reference TRBV7-7 and TRBJ2-2, is GAGVSQSPRYKVTKRGQDVTLRCDPISSHATLYWYQQALGQGPEFLTYFNYEAQPDKSGLPSDRFSAERPEGSISTLTIQRTEQRDSAMYRCASSLTGGQGATGELFFGEGSRLTVL.

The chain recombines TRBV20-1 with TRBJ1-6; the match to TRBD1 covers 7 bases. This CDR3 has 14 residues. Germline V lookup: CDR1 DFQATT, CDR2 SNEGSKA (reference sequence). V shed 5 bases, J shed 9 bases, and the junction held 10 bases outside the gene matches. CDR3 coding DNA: TGCAGTGCTCTTGGGACAGCACCATTTTCACCCCTCCACTTT. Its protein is CSALGTAPFSPLHF.

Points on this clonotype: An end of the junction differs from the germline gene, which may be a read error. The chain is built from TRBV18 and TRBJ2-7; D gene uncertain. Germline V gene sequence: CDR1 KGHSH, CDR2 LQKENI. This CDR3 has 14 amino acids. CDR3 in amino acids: CASSPGDSSCEQYF. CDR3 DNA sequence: TGTGCCAGCTCACCAGGGGATAGCTCCTGCGAGCAGTACTTC.

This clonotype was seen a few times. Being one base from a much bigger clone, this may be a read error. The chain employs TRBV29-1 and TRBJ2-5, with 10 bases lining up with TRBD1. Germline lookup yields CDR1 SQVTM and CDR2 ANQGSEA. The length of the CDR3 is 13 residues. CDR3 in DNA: TGCAACGTGACCGGGACAGGGGATTCCCCCCCGTACTTC. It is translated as CNVTGTGDSPPYF.

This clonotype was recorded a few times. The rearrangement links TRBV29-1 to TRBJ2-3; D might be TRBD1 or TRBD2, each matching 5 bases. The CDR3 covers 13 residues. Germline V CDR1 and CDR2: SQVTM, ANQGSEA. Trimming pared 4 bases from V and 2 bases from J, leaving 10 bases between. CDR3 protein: CSVGGSYTDTQYF. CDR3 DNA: TGCAGCGTTGGGGGGAGCTACACAGATACGCAGTATTTT.

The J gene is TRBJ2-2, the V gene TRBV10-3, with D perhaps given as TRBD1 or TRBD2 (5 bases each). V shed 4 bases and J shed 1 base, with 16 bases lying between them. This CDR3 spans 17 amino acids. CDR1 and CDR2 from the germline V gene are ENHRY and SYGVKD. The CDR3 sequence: CAISVTSGARNTGELFF. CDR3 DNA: TGTGCCATCAGTGTAACCTCCGGGGCTCGGAACACCGGGGAGCTGTTTTTT.

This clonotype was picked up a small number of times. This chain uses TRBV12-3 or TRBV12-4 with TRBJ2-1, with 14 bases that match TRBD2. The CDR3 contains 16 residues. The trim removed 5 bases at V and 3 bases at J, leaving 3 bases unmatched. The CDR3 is CASSGLAGGYYNEQFF. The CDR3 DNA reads TGTGCCAGCAGTGGACTAGCGGGGGGTTACTACAATGAGCAGTTCTTC.